Shown below are 5 T cell receptor beta chains from a single sample sequenced in a study of response to subunit inactivated influenza vaccine. TCRdb reanalysed the RT-PCR reads using MiXCR and keeps one entry per CDR3 protein. The sample shows around 760,000 distinct CDR3 sequences, approximately 13% of them seen only once. The sample in question was PBMCs from blood, obtained approximately 15 days before vaccination. These receptors were taken from a man aged 50 or older who received an inactivated influenza vaccine.

This clonotype was found a few times. The chain combines TRBV20-1 with TRBJ2-2; D not resolved. The CDR3 has 15 amino acids. Germline CDR1 and CDR2: DFQATT and SNEGSKA (reference sequence). The V gene lost 0 bases and the J gene lost 7 bases, with 15 bases spanning the gap. In DNA form, the CDR3 reads TGCAGTGCTAGAGACTCCCGGACCACCGTCGGGGAGCTGTTTTTT. Its translation is CSARDSRTTVGELFF.

This clonotype was observed a handful of times. The chain recombines TRBV5-1 with TRBJ2-7; weak D call: TRBD2 (6 bases). There are 13 residues in the CDR3. The V and J ends lost 2 bases and 3 bases respectively, with 9 bases between them. Germline lookup yields CDR1 SGHRS and CDR2 YFSETQ. The CDR3 coding sequence is TGCGCCAGCAGCTTCTGGGGGGACTACGAGCAGTACTTC. The encoded protein is CASSFWGDYEQYF.

V gene TRBV28 combines with J gene TRBJ2-7; D gene uncertain. V was shortened by 1 base and J by 0 bases, with 10 bases between the two germline ends. The CDR3 loop spans 15 amino acids. In germline, CDR1 is MDHEN, CDR2 SYDVKM. This CDR3 reads CASSLSRSLSYEQYF. CDR3 nucleotides: TGTGCCAGCAGTTTATCTAGGTCGCTCTCCTACGAGCAGTACTTC.

The gene calls are TRBV2 and TRBJ2-3; 14 nucleotides align to TRBD2. With 11 bases clipped from V and 2 bases from J, the junction kept 15 bases outside the gene matches. The CDR3 is 18 amino acids. CDR1 SNHLY and CDR2 FYNNEI come from the germline V gene. The CDR3 loop is CALSLGTSGGPITDTQYF. The CDR3 region has the DNA TGTGCCCTCAGCCTCGGGACTAGCGGGGGCCCTATCACAGATACGCAGTATTTT.

The chain uses TRBV7-8 and TRBJ1-4; D unresolved. This CDR3 has 14 residues. The V and J ends lost 5 bases and 8 bases respectively, with 15 bases between them. Germline loops: CDR1 SGHVS, CDR2 FQNEAQ. For the CDR3, the DNA is TGTGCCAGCAGCCTCCTGAAGGGAGAAGAAAAACTGTTTTTT. It specifies CASSLLKGEEKLFF.